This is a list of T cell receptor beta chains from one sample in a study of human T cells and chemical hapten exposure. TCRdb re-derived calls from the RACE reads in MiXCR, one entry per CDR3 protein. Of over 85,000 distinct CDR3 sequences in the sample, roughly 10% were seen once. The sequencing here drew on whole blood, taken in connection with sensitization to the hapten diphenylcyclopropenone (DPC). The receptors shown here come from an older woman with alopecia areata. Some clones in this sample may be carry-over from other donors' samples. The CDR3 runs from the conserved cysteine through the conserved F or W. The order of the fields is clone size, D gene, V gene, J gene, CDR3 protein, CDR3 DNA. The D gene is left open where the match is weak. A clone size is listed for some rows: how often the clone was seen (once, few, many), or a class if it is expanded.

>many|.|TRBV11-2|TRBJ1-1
CASSAGAGWAEAFF
TGTGCCAGCAGCGCCGGAGCGGGGTGGGCTGAAGCTTTCTTT
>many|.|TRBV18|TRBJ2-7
CASSPSFSYEQYF
TGTGCCAGCTCACCATCGTTTTCCTACGAGCAGTACTTC
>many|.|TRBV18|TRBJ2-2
CASSPRVILSSGELFF
TGTGCCAGCTCACCACGGGTTATCCTAAGCAGCGGGGAGCTGTTTTTT
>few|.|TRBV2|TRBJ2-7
CASWDGQEAGEQYF
TGTGCCAGCTGGGACGGTCAGGAGGCGGGAGAGCAGTACTTC
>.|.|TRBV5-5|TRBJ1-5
CASSSVINQPQHF
TGTGCCAGCAGCTCGGTGATCAATCAGCCCCAGCATTTT
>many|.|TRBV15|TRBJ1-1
CATSDRQEAFF
TGTGCCACCAGCGACCGACAGGAAGCTTTCTTT
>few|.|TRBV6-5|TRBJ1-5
CASSPRGDNQPQHF
TGTGCCAGCAGTCCCAGGGGCGACAATCAGCCCCAGCATTTT
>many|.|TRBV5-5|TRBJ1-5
CASSLGGQSSNQPQHF
TGTGCCAGCAGCTTGGGAGGACAATCGAGCAATCAGCCCCAGCATTTT
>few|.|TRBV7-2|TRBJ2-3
CASSPYRLSDTQYF
TGTGCCAGCAGCCCCTATCGTTTGTCCGATACGCAGTATTTT
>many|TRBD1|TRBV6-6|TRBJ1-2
CASILTGGRHDTYGYTF
TGTGCCAGCATTTTGACAGGGGGACGACATGACACCTATGGCTACACCTTC
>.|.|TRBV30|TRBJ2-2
CAWSVAGDNTGELFF
TGTGCCTGGAGTGTGGCAGGGGACAACACCGGGGAGCTGTTTTTT
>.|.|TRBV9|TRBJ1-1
CASSDRASNTEAFF
TGTGCCAGCAGCGACAGGGCCTCGAACACTGAAGCTTTCTTT
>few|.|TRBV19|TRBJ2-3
CASRKTATTDTQYF
TGTGCCAGTAGAAAAACAGCCACCACAGATACGCAGTATTTT
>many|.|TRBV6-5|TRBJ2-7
CASSFGSKYEQYF
TGTGCCAGCAGTTTTGGTAGTAAGTACGAGCAGTACTTC
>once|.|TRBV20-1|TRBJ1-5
CSARDRNQPQHF
TGCAGTGCTAGAGATCGGAATCAGCCCCAGCATTTT
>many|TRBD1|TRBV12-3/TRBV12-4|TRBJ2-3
CASSPPDGTGAEVDTQYF
TGTGCCAGCAGTCCGCCCGACGGGACAGGGGCGGAGGTTGATACGCAGTATTTT
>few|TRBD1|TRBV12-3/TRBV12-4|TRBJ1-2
CASSPGDRGFDGYTF
TGTGCCAGCAGTCCGGGGGACAGGGGTTTTGATGGCTACACCTTC
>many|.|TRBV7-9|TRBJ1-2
CASSFGQNGYTF
TGTGCCAGCAGCTTCGGACAGAACGGCTACACCTTC
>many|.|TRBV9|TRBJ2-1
CASSGRPYGGGEQFF
TGTGCCAGCAGCGGCCGCCCATACGGGGGAGGTGAGCAGTTCTTC
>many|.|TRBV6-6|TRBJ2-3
CASRVQADTQYF
TGTGCCAGCCGGGTCCAAGCGGATACGCAGTATTTT
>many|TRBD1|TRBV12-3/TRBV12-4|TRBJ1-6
CASSGTVSNSPLHF
TGTGCCAGCAGTGGGACAGTCAGTAATTCACCCCTCCACTTT